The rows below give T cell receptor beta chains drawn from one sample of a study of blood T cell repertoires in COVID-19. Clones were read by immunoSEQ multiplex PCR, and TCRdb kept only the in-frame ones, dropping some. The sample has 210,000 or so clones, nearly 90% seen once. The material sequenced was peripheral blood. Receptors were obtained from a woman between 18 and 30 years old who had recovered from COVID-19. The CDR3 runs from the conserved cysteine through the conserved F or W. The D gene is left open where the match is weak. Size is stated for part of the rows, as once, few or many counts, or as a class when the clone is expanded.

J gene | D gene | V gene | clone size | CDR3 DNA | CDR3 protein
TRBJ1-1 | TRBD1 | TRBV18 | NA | TGTGCCAGCTCACCTGGGACAGGGGGCTCGGTGAACACTGAAGCTTTCTTT | CASSPGTGGSVNTEAFF
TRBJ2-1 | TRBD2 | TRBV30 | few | TGTGCCTGGAGTCAAGGCGGGAGTGCCCATGAGCAGTTCTTC | CAWSQGGSAHEQFF
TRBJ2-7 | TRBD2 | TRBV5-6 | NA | TGTGCCAGCAGCTGGGGGACTAGCGGATCATACGAGCAGTACTTC | CASSWGTSGSYEQYF
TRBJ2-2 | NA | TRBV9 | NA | TGTGCCAGCAGCGTCTCCAGGGTTGGTCAGGGGAGGGCCGGGGAGCTGTTTTTT | CASSVSRVGQGRAGELFF
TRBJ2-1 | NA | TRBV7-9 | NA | TGTGCCAGCAGCTTAGCGGACTATTGGTACAATGAGCAGTTCTTC | CASSLADYWYNEQFF
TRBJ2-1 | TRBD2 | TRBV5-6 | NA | TGTGCCAGCAGCTCCGGGACTAGCGGGAGTGAGCAGTTCTTC | CASSSGTSGSEQFF
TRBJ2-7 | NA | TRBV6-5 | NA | TGTGCCAGCAGTTATGAGGCACCAACTCCTGGCGAGCAGTACTTC | CASSYEAPTPGEQYF
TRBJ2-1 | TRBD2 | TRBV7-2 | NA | TGTGCCAGCAGCTTACTTGGAGCGGGAGAGGTCAATGAGCAGTTCTTC | CASSLLGAGEVNEQFF
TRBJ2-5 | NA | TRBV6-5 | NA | TGTGCCAGCAGTTACCCGGGAACAGAGACCCAGTACTTC | CASSYPGTETQYF
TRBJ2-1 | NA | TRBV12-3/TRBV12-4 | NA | TGTGCCAGCAGCCGGAGGGGAAACAATGAGCAGTTCTTC | CASSRRGNNEQFF
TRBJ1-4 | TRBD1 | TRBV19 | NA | TGTGCCAGTAGTCGGGACAGGGTGTCTGAAAAACTGTTTTTT | CASSRDRVSEKLFF
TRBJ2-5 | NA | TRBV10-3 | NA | TGTGCCATGAGAGAGGGCCCCCAAGAGACCCAGTACTTC | CAMREGPQETQYF
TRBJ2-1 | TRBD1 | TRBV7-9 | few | TGTGCCAGCAGCCGTACCGGGACAGGATACAATGAGCAGTTCTTC | CASSRTGTGYNEQFF
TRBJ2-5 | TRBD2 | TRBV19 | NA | TGTGCCAGTAGTATTGGCCTAGCGGCAAACCAAGAGACCCAGTACTTC | CASSIGLAANQETQYF
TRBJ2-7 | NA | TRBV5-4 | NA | TGTGCCAGCAGCCGGGATCCTTACGAGCAGTACTTC | CASSRDPYEQYF
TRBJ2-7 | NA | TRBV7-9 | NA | TGTGCCAGCAGCGGCGGGATAAGTGATTCCTACGAGCAGTACTTC | CASSGGISDSYEQYF
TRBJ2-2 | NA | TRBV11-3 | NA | TGTGCCAGCAGCTTAATTCGAGGAGGCGGGGAGCTGTTTTTT | CASSLIRGGGELFF
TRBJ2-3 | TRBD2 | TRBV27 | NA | TGTGCCAGCAGTTTATCGCCCCGACTAGCGGCCTTCACAGATACGCAGTATTTT | CASSLSPRLAAFTDTQYF
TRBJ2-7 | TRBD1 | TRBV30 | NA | TGTGCCTGGAGGGACAGGGAAAGACTCTACGAGCAGTACTTC | CAWRDRERLYEQYF
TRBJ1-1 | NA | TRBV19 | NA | TGTGCCAGTACTCTGGGGACACCCATGAACACTGAAGCTTTCTTT | CASTLGTPMNTEAFF
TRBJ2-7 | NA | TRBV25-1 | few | TGTGCCAGCAGTGAGGCAGGCTACGAGCAGTACTTC | CASSEAGYEQYF
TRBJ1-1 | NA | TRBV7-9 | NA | TGTGCCAGCAGCGAGGCAGGGGATGAAGCTTTCTTT | CASSEAGDEAFF
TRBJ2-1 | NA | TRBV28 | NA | TGTGCCAGCAGTTACCCCGACAGAGATGGGGAGCAGTTCTTC | CASSYPDRDGEQFF
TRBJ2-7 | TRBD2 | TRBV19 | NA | TGTGCCACCCGAGGACTAGCGGGAGGCCTGAGCTCCTACGAGCAGTACTTC | CATRGLAGGLSSYEQYF
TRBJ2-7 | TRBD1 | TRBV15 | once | TGTGCCACTAAAAGCACGGGACAGTTATCCTACGAGCAGTACTTC | CATKSTGQLSYEQYF
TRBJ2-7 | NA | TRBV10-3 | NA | TGTGCCATCAGTGCGCTAGCGACGGTTGAGCAGTACTTC | CAISALATVEQYF
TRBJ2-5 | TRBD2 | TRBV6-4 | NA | TGTGCCAGCAGTGATCGCAACCCTAGCGGCGAAGAGACCCAGTACTTC | CASSDRNPSGEETQYF
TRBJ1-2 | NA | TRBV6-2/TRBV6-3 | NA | TGTGCCAGCAGTTACTCGGTATCAGGGGAACGTTTTTTC | CASSYSVSGERFF